Each of the 13 T cell receptor beta chains below was sequenced from the same sample in a study of T cell responses to AZD1222 COVID-19 vaccine. Generated by immunoSEQ multiplex PCR, the TCRdb table keeps only in-frame clones and is missing some. This sample yields about 99,000 clones, of which roughly 88% are seen a single time; more than 8% belongs to the top ten. Material: peripheral blood, obtained on day 0 of AZD1222 vaccination. These receptors were collected from an adult in good health.

V usage is TRBV6-5 and J usage is TRBJ1-5, with unresolved D. CDR3 length: 15 amino acids. V was cut by 2 bases and J by 4 bases, with 12 bases left in between. Germline V gene data show CDR1 as MNHEY and CDR2 as SVGAGI. The CDR3 DNA sequence: TGTGCCAGCAGTTACGGCGCTACAAGAAATCAGCCCCAGCATTTT. Encoded protein: CASSYGATRNQPQHF.

This clone was seen a few times. The junction differs from germline at one of its ends, possibly a read error. J is TRBJ1-1 and V is TRBV14; D possibly corresponds to TRBD1 (6 bases). CDR3 size: 12 residues. The germline gives CDR1 SGHDN, CDR2 FVKESK. The CDR3 nucleotides are TGTGCCAGCAACCAAGGGGGAAGTCGAGCTTTCTTT. This encodes CASNQGGSRAFF.

This chain joins TRBV19 and TRBJ2-7; a possible D gene is TRBD2 (5 bases). This CDR3 contains 15 residues. V dropped 5 bases and J dropped 0 bases, with 14 bases sitting between them. Germline V lookup: CDR1 LNHDA, CDR2 SQIVND (reference sequence). CDR3 nucleotides: TGTGCCAGTAGTCCCCTGACGGGAACCTCCTACGAGCAGTACTTC. This sequence encodes CASSPLTGTSYEQYF.

This clone was seen once. The rearrangement links TRBV9 to TRBJ2-7, with D maybe TRBD2 (5 bases). Germline CDR1 reads SGDLS; CDR2 reads YYNGEE. The CDR3 loop spans 15 amino acids. V lost 4 bases and J 0 bases, leaving 14 bases between the germline ends. The CDR3 DNA sequence: TGTGCCAGCAGCTTACGAAGCGGATTCTCCTACGAGCAGTACTTC. Protein: CASSLRSGFSYEQYF. Based on the CDR3 plus reference TRBV9 and TRBJ2-7, the full variable domain is DSGVTQTPKHLITATGQRVTLRCSPRSGDLSVYWYQQSLDQGLQFLIQYYNGEERAKGNILERFSAQQFPDLHSELNLSSLELGDSALYFCASSLRSGFSYEQYFGPGTRLTVT.

The chain uses TRBV6-5 and TRBJ1-2, with 7 bases aligning to TRBD1. Germline loops: CDR1 MNHEY, CDR2 SVGAGI. Germline trimming cut 0 bases from V and 7 bases from J; bases unmatched to any gene: 8. The CDR3 sequence is 15 residues long. The CDR3 DNA follows: TGTGCCAGCAGTTACTCCCTGGAGGGGGCGGGTGGCTACACCTTC. Amino acids: CASSYSLEGAGGYTF.

CDR3 residues: CASSRTSGRANEQFF. The CDR3 nucleotides read TGTGCCAGCAGTCGGACTAGCGGGAGGGCGAATGAGCAGTTCTTC. The rearrangement uses TRBV6-2 or TRBV6-3 and TRBJ2-1, with 15 nucleotides matching TRBD2. Germline V gene lookup returns CDR1 MNHEY and CDR2 SVGEGT. With 5 bases clipped from V and 7 bases from J, the junction kept 3 bases outside the gene matches. CDR3 size: 15 residues.

The chain recombines TRBV6-5 with TRBJ1-3; a possible D gene is TRBD1 (6 bases). From germline, CDR1 is MNHEY and CDR2 SVGAGI. This CDR3 is 15 amino acids long. The V gene lost 6 bases and the J gene lost 0 bases, with 12 bases spanning the gap. CDR3: CASSPGQSSGNTIYF. As DNA, the CDR3 is TGTGCCAGCAGCCCCGGACAGAGCTCTGGAAACACCATATATTTT.

The V call is TRBV7-2, the J call TRBJ1-1; D is uncertain. Germline values: CDR1 SGHTA, CDR2 FQGNSA. Between the trimmed V and J ends, which lost 5 bases and 0 bases, there was a span of 7 bases. CDR3 length: 13 residues. CDR3 residues: CASSPPLNTEAFF. The CDR3 DNA sequence: TGTGCCAGCAGCCCCCCCCTGAACACTGAAGCTTTCTTT. The whole variable domain, filled in from reference TRBV7-2 and TRBJ1-1, reads GAGVSQSPSNKVTEKGKDVELRCDPISGHTALYWYRQSLGQGLEFLIYFQGNSAPDKSGLPSDRFSAERTGGSVSTLTIQRTQQEDSAVYLCASSPPLNTEAFFGQGTRLTVV.

V usage is TRBV29-1 and J usage is TRBJ2-2; 11 nucleotides line up with TRBD2. Germline values: CDR1 SQVTM, CDR2 ANQGSEA. V lost 1 base to trimming and J lost 8 bases; unmatched junction nucleotides: 0. The CDR3 covers 13 residues. This CDR3 reads CSVEGLAGGELFF. The CDR3 coding sequence is TGCAGCGTTGAAGGACTAGCGGGGGGGGAGCTGTTTTTT.

This chain joins TRBV12-3 or TRBV12-4 and TRBJ2-3; tentatively, D is TRBD1 (6 bases). Between the trimmed V and J ends, which lost 4 bases and 8 bases, there was a span of 13 bases. The CDR3 is 13 amino acids. Written as DNA, the CDR3 is TGTGCCAGCAGTTGGCAGGGGTCAGGTACGCAGTATTTT. Protein sequence: CASSWQGSGTQYF.

The chain recombines TRBV9 with TRBJ2-1; D perhaps matches TRBD2 (7 bases). Germline lookup yields CDR1 SGDLS and CDR2 YYNGEE. Trimming removed 4 bases at V and 4 bases at J, with 15 bases between. The length of the CDR3 is 15 residues. The CDR3 DNA sequence: TGTGCCAGCAGCTTCCGGGGGGCCCCTTACAATGAGCAGTTCTTC. Translated: CASSFRGAPYNEQFF.

This chain joins TRBV4-2 and TRBJ1-4; TRBD1 matches at 8 bases. Per the germline V gene, CDR1 is LGHNA and CDR2 is YNFKEQ. CDR3 size: 15 residues. V trimming: 4 bases; J trimming: 8 bases; junction bases outside the gene matches: 9. The CDR3: CASSPQTGVDEKLFF. The CDR3 DNA reads as TGTGCCAGCAGCCCCCAGACAGGGGTGGACGAAAAACTGTTTTTT.

This rearrangement joins TRBV29-1 to TRBJ2-3; no clear D gene. The V end lost 7 bases, the J end lost 4 bases, and 9 bases lay between the germline ends. The CDR3 length is 11 residues. Germline V CDR1 and CDR2: SQVTM, ANQGSEA. CDR3 sequence reads: CSARWADTQYF. The CDR3, as DNA: TGCAGCGCCAGGTGGGCAGATACGCAGTATTTT.